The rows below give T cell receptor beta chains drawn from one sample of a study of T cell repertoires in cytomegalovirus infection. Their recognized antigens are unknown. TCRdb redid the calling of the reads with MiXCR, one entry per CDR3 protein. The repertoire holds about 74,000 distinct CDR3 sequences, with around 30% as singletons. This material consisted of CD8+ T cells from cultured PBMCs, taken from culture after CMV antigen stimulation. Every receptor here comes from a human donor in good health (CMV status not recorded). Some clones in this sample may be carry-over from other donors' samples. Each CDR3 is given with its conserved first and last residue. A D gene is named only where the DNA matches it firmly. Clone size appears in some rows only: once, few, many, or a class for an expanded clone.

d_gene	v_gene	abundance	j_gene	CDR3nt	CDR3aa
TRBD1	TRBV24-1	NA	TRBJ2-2	TGTGCCACCAGTGATTATCCCGGGACAGGGGCTAACGGGGAGCTGTTTTTT	CATSDYPGTGANGELFF
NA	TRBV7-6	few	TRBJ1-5	TGTGCCAGCAGCCTAGGACGGAAGAATCAGCCCCAGCATTTT	CASSLGRKNQPQHF
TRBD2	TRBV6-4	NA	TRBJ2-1	TGTGCCAGCAAACTTAAACGAAAGACTAGCGGGAGATACAATGAGCAGTTCTTC	CASKLKRKTSGRYNEQFF
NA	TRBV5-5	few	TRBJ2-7	TGTGCCAGCAGCTTGGGTTCCGGGAGCAGGACCTACGAGCAGTACTTC	CASSLGSGSRTYEQYF
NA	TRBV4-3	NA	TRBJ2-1	TGCGCCAGCAGCCTAGACGGAGAGGGAAATGAGCAGTTCTTC	CASSLDGEGNEQFF
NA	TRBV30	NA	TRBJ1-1	TGTGCCTGGAGCATTGGCCTTAGGAACACTGAAGCTTTCTTT	CAWSIGLRNTEAFF
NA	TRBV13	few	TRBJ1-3	TGTGCCAGCAGCTTAGACGGGGGAAACACCATATATTTT	CASSLDGGNTIYF
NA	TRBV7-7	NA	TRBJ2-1	TGTGCCAGCAGCCCAACCTCGAGCTCCTACAATGAGCAGTTCTTC	CASSPTSSSYNEQFF
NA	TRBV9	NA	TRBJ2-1	TGTGCCAGCAGCGTAGGCGGTTCTGAGCAGTTCTTC	CASSVGGSEQFF
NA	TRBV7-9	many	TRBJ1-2	TGTGCCAGCAGCTTACTACAGGCGAGCTACACCTTC	CASSLLQASYTF
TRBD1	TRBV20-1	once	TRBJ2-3	TGCAGTGCCCAAGGACAGGTGATGGCAGATACGCAGTATTTT	CSAQGQVMADTQYF
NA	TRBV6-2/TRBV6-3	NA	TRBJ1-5	TGTGCCACCGGACTGGGGAGCAATCAGCCCCAGCATTTT	CATGLGSNQPQHF
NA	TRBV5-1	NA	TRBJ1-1	TGCGCCAGCAGCGACAGGATGAACACTGAAGCTTTCTTC	CASSDRMNTEAFF
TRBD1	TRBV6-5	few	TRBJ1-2	TGTGCCAGCAGTTACCCAGGGGGTCAAAATGGCTACACCTTC	CASSYPGGQNGYTF
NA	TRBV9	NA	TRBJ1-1	TGTGCCAGCAGCGTAGGAAGGGGCGGTGAAGCTTTCTTT	CASSVGRGGEAFF
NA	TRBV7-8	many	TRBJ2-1	TGTGCCAGCAGCCCTATGATCAATGAGCAGTTCTTC	CASSPMINEQFF
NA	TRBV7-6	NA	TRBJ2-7	TGTGCCAGCAGCCCCCCAGGGAACTACGAGCAGTACTTC	CASSPPGNYEQYF
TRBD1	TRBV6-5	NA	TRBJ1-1	TGTGCCAGCAGCTACCAAAGAACGGGACAGGGGGCGAACACTGAAGCTTTCTTT	CASSYQRTGQGANTEAFF
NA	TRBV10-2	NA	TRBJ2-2	TGCGCCAGCAGTGAGGACCTCGGGGAGCTGTTTTTT	CASSEDLGELFF
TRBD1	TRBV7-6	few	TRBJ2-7	TGTGCCAGCAGCCCTCAAACGGGGACAGGGGCCTACGAGCAGTACTTC	CASSPQTGTGAYEQYF
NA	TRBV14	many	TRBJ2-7	TGTGCCAGCAGCCAAGGGAGGCAAAACGAGCAGTACTTC	CASSQGRQNEQYF
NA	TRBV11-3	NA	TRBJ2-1	TGTGCCAGCAGCTTAGGGACTACTAATGAGCAGTTCTTC	CASSLGTTNEQFF
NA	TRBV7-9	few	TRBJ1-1	TGTGCCAGCAGCGTATCGGGCACTGAAGCTTTCTTT	CASSVSGTEAFF
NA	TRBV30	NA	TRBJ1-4	TGTGCCTGGAGTGTAGGACCTGGGGCTGAAAAACTGTTTTTT	CAWSVGPGAEKLFF
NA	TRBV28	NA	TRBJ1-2	TGTGCCAGCAGGGACTTGAACTATGGCTACACCTTC	CASRDLNYGYTF
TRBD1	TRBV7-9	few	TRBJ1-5	TGTGCCAGCAGCTACGACAGGGGATATCAGCCCCAGCATTTT	CASSYDRGYQPQHF
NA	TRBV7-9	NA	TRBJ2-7	TGTGCCAGCACCACCTGGCCGGGCGAGCAGTACTTC	CASTTWPGEQYF
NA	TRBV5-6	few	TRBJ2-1	TGTGCCAGCAGCTTAGGGGGGTTCTACAATGAGCAGTTCTTC	CASSLGGFYNEQFF
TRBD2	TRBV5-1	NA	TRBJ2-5	TGCGCCAGCAGCTCTCTAGCGGACCAAGAGACCCAGTACTTC	CASSSLADQETQYF
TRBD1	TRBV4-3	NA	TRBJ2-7	TGCGCCAGCAGCCAAGATCGGACAGGGGGAACCTACGAGCAGTACTTC	CASSQDRTGGTYEQYF
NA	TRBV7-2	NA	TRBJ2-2	TGTGCCAGCAGCATGGGAATTGACACCGGGGAGCTGTTTTTT	CASSMGIDTGELFF
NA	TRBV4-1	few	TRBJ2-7	TGCGCCAGCAGCCAAGGGGACAACGTCCTCGAGCAGTACTTC	CASSQGDNVLEQYF
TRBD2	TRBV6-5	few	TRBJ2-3	TGTGCCAGCAGTTACTTCCTAGCGGGGGGGACAGATACGCAGTATTTT	CASSYFLAGGTDTQYF
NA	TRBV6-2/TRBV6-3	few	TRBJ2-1	TGTGCCAGCAGTTACAGGGTCGACCGGGGTGAGCAGTTCTTC	CASSYRVDRGEQFF
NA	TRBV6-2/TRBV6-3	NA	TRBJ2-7	TGTGCCAGCAGTTATATGGGAATCACCTACGAGCAGTACTTC	CASSYMGITYEQYF
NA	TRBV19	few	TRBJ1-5	TGTGCCAGTAGTGCCCTACAAGAAAATCAGCCCCAGCATTTT	CASSALQENQPQHF
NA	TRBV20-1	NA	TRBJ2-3	TGCAGTGCTCTTATTACTGCGGGTGGAGATACGCAGTATTTT	CSALITAGGDTQYF
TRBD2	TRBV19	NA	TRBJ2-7	TGTGCCAGTAGTATAGATCACCTAGCGGGGAAATACGAGCAGTACTTC	CASSIDHLAGKYEQYF
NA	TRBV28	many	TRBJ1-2	TGTGCCAGCCACGCGGAGGGGCGAAGTTTTGGCTACACCTTC	CASHAEGRSFGYTF
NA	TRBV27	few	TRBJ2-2	TGTGCCAGCAGAACAGTTTCAGGGAGGACCGGGGAGCTGTTTTTT	CASRTVSGRTGELFF
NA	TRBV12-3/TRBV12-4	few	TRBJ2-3	TGTGCCAGCAGTTTAGAGGGTGAGAGCACAGATACGCAGTATTTT	CASSLEGESTDTQYF
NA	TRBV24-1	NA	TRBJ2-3	TGTGCCACCAGTGATTTGGGGGACTTGCATACAGATACGCAGTATTTT	CATSDLGDLHTDTQYF
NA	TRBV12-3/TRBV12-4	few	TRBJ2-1	TGTGCCAGCAGTTTAGGGGGGGGCGGGAATGAGCAGTTCTTC	CASSLGGGGNEQFF
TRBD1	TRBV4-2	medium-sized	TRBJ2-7	TGTGCCAGCAGCCCTACAGGGGGCAGGGACGAGCAGTACTTC	CASSPTGGRDEQYF
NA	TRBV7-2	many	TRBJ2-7	TGTGCCAGCAGCTTATGGGCTAGCTCGAGCTCCTACGAGCAGTACTTC	CASSLWASSSSYEQYF
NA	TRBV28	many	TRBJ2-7	TGTGCCAGCAGCATTCCTGGGGGCGAGCAGTACTTC	CASSIPGGEQYF
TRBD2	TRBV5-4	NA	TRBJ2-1	TGTGCCAGCAGCTTGGGGACTAGACCCAATGAGCAGTTCTTC	CASSLGTRPNEQFF
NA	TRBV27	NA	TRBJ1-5	TGTGCCAGCAGTCCGGACAGCTTTGAGCGCAATCAGCCCCAGCATTTT	CASSPDSFERNQPQHF
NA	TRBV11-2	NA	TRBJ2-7	TGTGCCAGCTCAGGAGGGGGTGACTACGAGCAGTACTTC	CASSGGGDYEQYF
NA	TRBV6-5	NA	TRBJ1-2	TGTGCCAGCAGTTACGGTGCAGATAACTATGGCTACACCTTC	CASSYGADNYGYTF
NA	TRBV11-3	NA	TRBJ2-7	TGTGCCAGCAGCTCGCGCCCCGGACCATCCTACGAGCAGTACTTC	CASSSRPGPSYEQYF
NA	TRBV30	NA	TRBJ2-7	TGTGCCAGGAAACCTTGGGCAGGAGTCTCCTACGAGCAGTACTTC	CARKPWAGVSYEQYF
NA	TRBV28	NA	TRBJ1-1	TGTGCCAGCAGTTTGACCAGGAGCAACACTGAAGCTTTCTTT	CASSLTRSNTEAFF
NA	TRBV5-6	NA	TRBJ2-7	TGTGCCAGCAGCCTAGGGACCCGTTCCTACGAGCAGTACTTC	CASSLGTRSYEQYF
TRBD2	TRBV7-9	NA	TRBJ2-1	TGTGCCAGCGTGACAGGCTCGCTAGCGGGGCATGAGCAGTTCTTC	CASVTGSLAGHEQFF
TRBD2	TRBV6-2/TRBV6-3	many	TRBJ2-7	TGTGCCAGCAGTTACGGCGGGGGTCCCTACGAGCAGTACTTC	CASSYGGGPYEQYF
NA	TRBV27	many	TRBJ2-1	TGTGCCAGCAGTAATACAGGGTTTCGGTACAATGAGCAGTTCTTC	CASSNTGFRYNEQFF
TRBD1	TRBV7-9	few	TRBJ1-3	TGTGCCAGCAGCTTAGCGGACAGGGTAGGAGGAAACACCATATATTTT	CASSLADRVGGNTIYF
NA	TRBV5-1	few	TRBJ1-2	TGCGCCAGCTCAGAAGGGTTGGGGATTAACTATGGCTACACCTTC	CASSEGLGINYGYTF
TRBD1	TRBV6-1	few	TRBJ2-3	TGTGCCAGCAGCAAGGACAGGGTTTCAGATACGCAGTATTTT	CASSKDRVSDTQYF